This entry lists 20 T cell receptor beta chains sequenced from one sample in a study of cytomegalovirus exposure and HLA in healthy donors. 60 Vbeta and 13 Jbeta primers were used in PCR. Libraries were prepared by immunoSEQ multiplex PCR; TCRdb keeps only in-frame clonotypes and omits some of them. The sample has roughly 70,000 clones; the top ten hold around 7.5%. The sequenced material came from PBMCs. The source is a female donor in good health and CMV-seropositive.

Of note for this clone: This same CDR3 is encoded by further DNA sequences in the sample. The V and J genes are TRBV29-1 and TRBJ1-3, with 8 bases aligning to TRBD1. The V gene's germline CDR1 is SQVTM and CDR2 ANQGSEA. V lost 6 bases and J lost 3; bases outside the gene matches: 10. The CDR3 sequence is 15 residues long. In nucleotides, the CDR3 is TGCAGCGTGGTTACAGGGGGTCGCGGTGGAAACACCATATATTTT. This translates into CSVVTGGRGGNTIYF. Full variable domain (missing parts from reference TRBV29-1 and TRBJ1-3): SAVISQKPSRDICQRGTSLTIQCQVDSQVTMMFWYRQQPGQSLTLIATANQGSEATYESGFVIDKFPISRPNLTFSTLTVSNMSPEDSSIYLCSVVTGGRGGNTIYFGEGSWLTVV.

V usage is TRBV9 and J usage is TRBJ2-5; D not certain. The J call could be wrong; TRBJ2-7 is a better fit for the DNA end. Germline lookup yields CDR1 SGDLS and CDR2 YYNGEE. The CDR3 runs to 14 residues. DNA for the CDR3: TGTGCCAGCAGCGGTTTCGCATCACCCTACGAGCAGTACTTC. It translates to CASSGFASPYEQYF.

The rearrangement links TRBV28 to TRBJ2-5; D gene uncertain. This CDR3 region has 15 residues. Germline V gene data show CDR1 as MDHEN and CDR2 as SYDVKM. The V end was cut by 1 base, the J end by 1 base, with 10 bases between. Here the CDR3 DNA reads TGTGCCAGCAGTTTATACGGTTCAAGCCAAGAGACCCAGTACTTC. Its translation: CASSLYGSSQETQYF.

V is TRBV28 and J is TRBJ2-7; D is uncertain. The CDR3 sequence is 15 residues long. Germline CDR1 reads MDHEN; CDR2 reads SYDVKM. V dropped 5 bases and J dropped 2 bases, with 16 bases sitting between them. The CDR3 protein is CASSPWLEKAYEQYF. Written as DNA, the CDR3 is TGTGCCAGCAGTCCATGGCTAGAGAAGGCCTACGAGCAGTACTTC. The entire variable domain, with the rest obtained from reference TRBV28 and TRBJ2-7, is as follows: DVKVTQSSRYLVKRTGEKVFLECVQDMDHENMFWYRQDPGLGLRLIYFSYDVKMKEKGDIPEGYSVSREKKERFSLILESASTNQTSMYLCASSPWLEKAYEQYFGPGTRLTVT.

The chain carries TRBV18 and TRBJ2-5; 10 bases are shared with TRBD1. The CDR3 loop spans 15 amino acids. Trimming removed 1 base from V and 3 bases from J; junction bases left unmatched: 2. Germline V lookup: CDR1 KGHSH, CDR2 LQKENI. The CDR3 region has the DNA TGTGCCAGCTCACCACTCGGGACAGGGGAAGAGACCCAGTACTTC. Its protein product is CASSPLGTGEETQYF.

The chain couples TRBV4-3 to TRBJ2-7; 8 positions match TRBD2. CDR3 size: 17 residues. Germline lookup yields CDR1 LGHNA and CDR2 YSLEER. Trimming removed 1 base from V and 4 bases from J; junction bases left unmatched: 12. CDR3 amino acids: CASSQVPGTRREYEQYF. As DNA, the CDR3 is TGCGCCAGCAGCCAAGTCCCCGGGACTAGACGCGAGTACGAGCAGTACTTC.

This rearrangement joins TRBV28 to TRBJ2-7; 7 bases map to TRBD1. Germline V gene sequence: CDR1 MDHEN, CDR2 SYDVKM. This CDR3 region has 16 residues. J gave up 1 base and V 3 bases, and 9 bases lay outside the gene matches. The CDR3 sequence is CASSFPRDSTSYEQYF. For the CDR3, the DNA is TGTGCCAGCAGTTTTCCCCGGGACAGCACGTCCTACGAGCAGTACTTC.

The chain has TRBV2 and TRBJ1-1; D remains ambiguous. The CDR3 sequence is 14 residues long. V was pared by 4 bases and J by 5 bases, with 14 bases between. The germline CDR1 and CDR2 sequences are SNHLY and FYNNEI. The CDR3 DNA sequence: TGTGCCAGCAGTGTGGCACGAGACGGGACTGAAGCTTTCTTT. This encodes CASSVARDGTEAFF. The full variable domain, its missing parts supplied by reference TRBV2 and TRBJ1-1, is EPEVTQTPSHQVTQMGQEVILRCVPISNHLYFYWYRQILGQKVEFLVSFYNNEISEKSEIFDDQFSVERPDGSNFTLKIRSTKLEDSAMYFCASSVARDGTEAFFGQGTRLTVV.

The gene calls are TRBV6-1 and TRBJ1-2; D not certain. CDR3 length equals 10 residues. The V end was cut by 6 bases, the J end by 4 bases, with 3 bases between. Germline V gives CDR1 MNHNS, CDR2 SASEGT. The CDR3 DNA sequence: TGTGCCAGCAGCCTCTATGGCTACACCTTC. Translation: CASSLYGYTF.

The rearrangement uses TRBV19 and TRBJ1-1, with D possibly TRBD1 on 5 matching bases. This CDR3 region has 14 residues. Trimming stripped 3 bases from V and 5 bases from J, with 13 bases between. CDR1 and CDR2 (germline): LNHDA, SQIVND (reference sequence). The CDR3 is CASSITRGSTEAFF. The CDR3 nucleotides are TGTGCCAGTAGTATTACAAGGGGAAGTACTGAAGCTTTCTTT.

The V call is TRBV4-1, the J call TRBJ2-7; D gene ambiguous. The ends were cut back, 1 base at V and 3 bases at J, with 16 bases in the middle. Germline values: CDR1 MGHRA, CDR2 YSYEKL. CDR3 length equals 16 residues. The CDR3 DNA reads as TGCGCCAGCAGCCAAGTTCCGACAAGTTCACGCTACGAGCAGTACTTC. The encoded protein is CASSQVPTSSRYEQYF.

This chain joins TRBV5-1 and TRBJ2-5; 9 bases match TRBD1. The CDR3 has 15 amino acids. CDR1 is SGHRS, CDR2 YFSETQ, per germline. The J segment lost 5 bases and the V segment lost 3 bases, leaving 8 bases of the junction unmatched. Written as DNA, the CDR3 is TGCGCCAGCAGCTCGGGAGACAGGGGGTATGAGACCCAGTACTTC. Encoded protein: CASSSGDRGYETQYF.

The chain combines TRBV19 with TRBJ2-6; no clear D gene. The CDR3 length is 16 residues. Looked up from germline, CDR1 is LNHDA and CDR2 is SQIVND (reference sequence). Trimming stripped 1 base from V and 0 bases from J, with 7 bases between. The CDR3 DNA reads TGTGCCAGTAGTATAGGGAGCTTCTCTGGGGCCAACGTCCTGACTTTC. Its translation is CASSIGSFSGANVLTF.

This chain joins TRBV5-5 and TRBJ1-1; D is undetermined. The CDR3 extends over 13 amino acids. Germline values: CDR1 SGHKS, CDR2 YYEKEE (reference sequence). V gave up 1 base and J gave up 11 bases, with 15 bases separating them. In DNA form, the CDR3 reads TGTGCCAGCAGCTTGACGGGGATCCCTTTGGCTTTCTTT. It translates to CASSLTGIPLAFF.

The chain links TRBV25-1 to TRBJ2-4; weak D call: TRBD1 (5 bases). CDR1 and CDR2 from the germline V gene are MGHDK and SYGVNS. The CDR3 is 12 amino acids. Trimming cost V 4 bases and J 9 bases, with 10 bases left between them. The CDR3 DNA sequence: TGTGCCAGCAGTGTATCAGGGCCCATTCAGTACTTC. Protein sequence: CASSVSGPIQYF.

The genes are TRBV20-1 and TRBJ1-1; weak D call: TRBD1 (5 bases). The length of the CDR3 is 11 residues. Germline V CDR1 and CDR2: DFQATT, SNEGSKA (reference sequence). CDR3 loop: CKRGSATEAFF. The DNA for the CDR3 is TGCAAGCGGGGCTCCGCCACTGAAGCTTTCTTT.

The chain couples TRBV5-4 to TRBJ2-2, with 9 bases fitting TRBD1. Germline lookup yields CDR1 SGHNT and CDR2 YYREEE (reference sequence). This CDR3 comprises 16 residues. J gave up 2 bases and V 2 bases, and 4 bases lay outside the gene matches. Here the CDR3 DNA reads TGTGCCAGCAGCTTTGGGACAGGGTTCAACACCGGGGAGCTGTTTTTT. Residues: CASSFGTGFNTGELFF. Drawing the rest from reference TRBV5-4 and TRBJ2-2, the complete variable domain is ETGVTQSPTHLIKTRGQQVTLRCSSQSGHNTVSWYQQALGQGPQFIFQYYREEENGRGNFPPRFSGLQFPNYSSELNVNALELDDSALYLCASSFGTGFNTGELFFGEGSRLTVL.

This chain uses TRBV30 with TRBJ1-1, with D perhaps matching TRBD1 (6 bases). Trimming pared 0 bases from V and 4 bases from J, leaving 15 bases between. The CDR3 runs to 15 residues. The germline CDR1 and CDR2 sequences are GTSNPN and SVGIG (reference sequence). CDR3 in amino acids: CAWSVRGGRATEAFF. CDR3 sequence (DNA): TGTGCCTGGAGTGTAAGAGGGGGGAGGGCCACTGAAGCTTTCTTT.

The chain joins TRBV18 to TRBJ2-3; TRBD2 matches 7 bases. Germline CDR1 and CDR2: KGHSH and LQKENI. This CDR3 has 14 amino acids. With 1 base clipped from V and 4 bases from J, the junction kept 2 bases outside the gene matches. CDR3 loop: CASSPREGSDTQYF. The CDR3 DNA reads TGTGCCAGCTCACCACGGGAGGGTTCAGATACGCAGTATTTT.

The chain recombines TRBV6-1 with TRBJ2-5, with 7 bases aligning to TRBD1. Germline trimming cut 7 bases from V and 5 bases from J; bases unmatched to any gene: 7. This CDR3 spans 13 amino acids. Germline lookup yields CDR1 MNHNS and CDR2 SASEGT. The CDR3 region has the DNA TGTGCCAGCAAGTGGCTCAGGGGGGAGACCCAGTACTTC. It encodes CASKWLRGETQYF.